This entry describes one T cell receptor beta chain. The antigen remains undetermined. Patients had residual fresh-frozen tumor tissue and more than two years of survival data. This record comes from a study of glioma-infiltrating T cells after dendritic cell vaccination. Study-level information: Treatment, given 2003 to 2012, was autologous tumor lysate-pulsed dendritic cell vaccination. Study-level findings and limits: Patients with more pretreatment TILs had longer time to progression and survival. Complete blood and tumor specimen sets were limited to few patients.

Germline-derived CDR1 and CDR2 are SEHNR and FQNEAQ (reference sequence). After removal of 4 bases from V and 5 bases from J, the junction contained 4 bases not matched to a gene. CDR3 size: 16 residues. The table came from immunoSEQ multiplex PCR; TCRdb's copy has only in-frame clones and leaves some out. The profile shows around 37,000 clones, 70% to 85% of them singletons. Specimen: blood, collected before dendritic cell vaccination. The clonotype was recovered from a human donor with glioblastoma. This chain connects TRBV7-9 to TRBJ1-6, with 11 bases matching TRBD1. The CDR3 DNA follows: TGTGCCAGCAGCTCTCGGACAGGGGGCGATAATTCACCCCTCCACTTT. This sequence encodes CASSSRTGGDNSPLHF.